This paragraph reports one TCR beta chain. This clonotype was picked up many times. Its antigen target is currently unknown. An end of the junction differs from the germline gene, which may be a read error. These data come from a study of human T cells and chemical hapten exposure (dated by TCRdb to the early 2020s). Study-wide context: For sensitization, 2% DPC in acetone was applied to a roughly 2 cm by roughly 2 cm area of upper inner arm skin. Patch tests used Finn chambers with 0.01% DPC on the upper back, scored after 6 days by International Contact Dermatitis Research Group standards. The libraries were sequenced as a pool, and the TCR yield per sample differed mostly because of small variations in library volumes within the pool. Roughly 30 alopecia patients provided blood for TCR sequencing at one to four time points (pre-sensitization, 2, 6 and 24 weeks). Most of the patients in the cohort were female, and the cohort covered alopecia areata with under or over 50% scalp involvement, alopecia totalis and alopecia universalis. Patient blood was sampled pre-sensitization (week 0) and at 2, 6 and about 24 weeks after DPC sensitization. Peripheral blood TCR repertoire changes were tracked in vivo in alopecia patients during primary and secondary sensitization to the hapten diphenylcyclopropenone (DPC). Patients additionally received weekly therapeutic DPC doses to the scalp throughout the approximately 25-week study period.

Broader findings and caveats from the paper: All patients had alopecia, a presumed autoimmune disease, so their immune response might differ from that of healthy individuals. Patch test score was positively correlated with the number of PT1 expanded TCRs, with significance at thresholds 8, 16 and 32 but not at 4. Significantly more large CDR3 similarity clusters were formed by expanded TCRs than by pre-sensitization or healthy control sets, consistent with antigen-driven responses. Repeated subsampling changed both the strength of the expansion versus patch-test correlation and the threshold at which that correlation became significant. DPC sensitization did not change the number of TCRs with a frequency above 1 in 1000, and there was no evidence of changes in global repertoire structure.

The CDR3, from cysteine to phenylalanine, totals 14 residues. Here the CDR3 DNA is all that survives: 42 bases in frame from base 1. The protocol used for the library was RACE. This sample was sequenced with a NextSeq 500. During library preparation, unique molecular identifiers were attached to individual cDNA molecules so that TCRs could be counted in a quantitative, reproducible way. Each blood RNA sample was used to sequence both TCR alpha and TCR beta chains. The paper's processing steps were these. The median number of TCRs per sample was approximately 98,000, ranging from roughly 23,224 to 700,000. V, J and CDR3 annotation of the TCR reads was performed with the Decombinator software suite. For PS versus PT1 abundance plots, all samples were subsampled to the same number of TCRs (28,000). TCRs were defined as expanded if absent before sensitization and observed at least eight times at the 2-week time point. TCRdb redid the processing of the public reads, applying fastp at Q25 and MiXCR, and retained in-frame beta chains. CDR3 protein sequences are deduplicated, and each keeps its most common genes and DNA. The authors' filters were not applied to this entry. The sample table records around 300,000 distinct CDR3 sequences; 4.5% to 5.5% of these occur just once. The ten largest clones add up to roughly 8.2% of the sample.

Per the publication, the time point label means: pre-sensitization, week 0. The treatment or condition label here, explained by the study, means: therapeutic diphenylcyclopropenone sensitization with weekly scalp DPC. At every patch-test visit, the blood draw took place before the patch test was put on. Patients were considered eligible if aged 18 to 70, diagnosed with alopecia and deemed suitable for DPC therapy, and patients were excluded if pregnant. Total RNA was extracted from unfractionated whole blood that had been collected in Tempus Blood RNA tubes. The chain joins TRBV12-3 or TRBV12-4 to TRBJ2-7; the D gene could be TRBD1 or TRBD2, each one agreeing over 5 bases. The TCR comes from a young woman with alopecia areata. Some clones in this sample may be carry-over from other donors' samples. The starting material was whole blood, obtained in connection with sensitization to the hapten diphenylcyclopropenone (DPC). The sequenced DNA is TGTGCCAGCAGTGCTGCCGGGACCTCCAACGAGCAGTACTTC. Its amino acids are CASSAAGTSNEQYF.